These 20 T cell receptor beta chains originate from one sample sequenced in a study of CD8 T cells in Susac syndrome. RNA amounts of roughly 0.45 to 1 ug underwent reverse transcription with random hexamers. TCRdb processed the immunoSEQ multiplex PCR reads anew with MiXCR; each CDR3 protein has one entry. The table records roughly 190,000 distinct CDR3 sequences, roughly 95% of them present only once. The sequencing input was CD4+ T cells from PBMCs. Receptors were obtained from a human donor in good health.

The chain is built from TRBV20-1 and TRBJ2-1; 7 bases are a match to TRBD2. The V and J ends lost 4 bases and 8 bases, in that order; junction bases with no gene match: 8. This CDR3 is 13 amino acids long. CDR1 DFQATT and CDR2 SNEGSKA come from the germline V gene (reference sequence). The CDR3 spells CSAKGGPGDEQFF. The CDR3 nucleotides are TGCAGTGCTAAGGGAGGGCCCGGAGATGAGCAGTTCTTC.

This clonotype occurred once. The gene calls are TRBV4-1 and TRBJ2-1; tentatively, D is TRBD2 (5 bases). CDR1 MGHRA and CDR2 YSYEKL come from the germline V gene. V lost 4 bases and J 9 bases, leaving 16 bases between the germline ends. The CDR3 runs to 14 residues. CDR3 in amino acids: CASSLATSYVEQFF. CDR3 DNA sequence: TGCGCCAGCAGCCTAGCCACTAGTTATGTTGAGCAGTTCTTC.

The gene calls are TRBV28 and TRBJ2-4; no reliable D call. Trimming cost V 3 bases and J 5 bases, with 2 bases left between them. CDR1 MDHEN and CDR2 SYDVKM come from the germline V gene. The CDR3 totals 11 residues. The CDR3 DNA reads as TGTGCCAGCAGTTTGGAAAACATTCAGTACTTC. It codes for CASSLENIQYF.

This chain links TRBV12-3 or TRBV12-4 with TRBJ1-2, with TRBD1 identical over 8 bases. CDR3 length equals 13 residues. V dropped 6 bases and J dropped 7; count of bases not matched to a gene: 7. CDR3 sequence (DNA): TGTGCCAGCAGCCCGAGGACAGGGAGTGGCTACACCTTC. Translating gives CASSPRTGSGYTF.

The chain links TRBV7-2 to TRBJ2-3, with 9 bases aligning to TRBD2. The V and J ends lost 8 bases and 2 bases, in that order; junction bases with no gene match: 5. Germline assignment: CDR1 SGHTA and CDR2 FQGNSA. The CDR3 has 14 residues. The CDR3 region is CASLTSGFTDTQYF. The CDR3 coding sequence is TGTGCCAGCCTGACTAGCGGATTCACAGATACGCAGTATTTT.

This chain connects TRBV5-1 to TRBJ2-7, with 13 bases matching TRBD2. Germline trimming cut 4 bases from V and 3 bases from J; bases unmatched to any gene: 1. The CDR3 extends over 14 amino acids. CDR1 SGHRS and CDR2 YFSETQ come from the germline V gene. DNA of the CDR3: TGCGCCAGCAGCGGGACTAGCGGGATCTACGAGCAGTACTTC. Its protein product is CASSGTSGIYEQYF.

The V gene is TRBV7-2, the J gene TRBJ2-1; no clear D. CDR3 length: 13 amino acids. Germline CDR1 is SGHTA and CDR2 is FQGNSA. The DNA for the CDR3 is TGTGGAACAAGAGCCGGATATTACAATGAGCAGTTCTTC. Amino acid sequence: CGTRAGYYNEQFF.

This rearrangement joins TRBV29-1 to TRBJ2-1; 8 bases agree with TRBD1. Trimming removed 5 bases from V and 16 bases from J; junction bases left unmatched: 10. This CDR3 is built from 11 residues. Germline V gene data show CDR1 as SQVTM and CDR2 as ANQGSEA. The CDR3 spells CSVTKQGGGFF. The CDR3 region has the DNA TGCAGCGTTACAAAACAGGGGGGTGGTTTCTTC.

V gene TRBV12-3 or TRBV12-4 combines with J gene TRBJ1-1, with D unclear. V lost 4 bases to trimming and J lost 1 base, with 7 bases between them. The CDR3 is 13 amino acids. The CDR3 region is CASSSDGNTEAFF. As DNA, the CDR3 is TGTGCCAGCAGTTCTGACGGGAACACTGAAGCTTTCTTT.

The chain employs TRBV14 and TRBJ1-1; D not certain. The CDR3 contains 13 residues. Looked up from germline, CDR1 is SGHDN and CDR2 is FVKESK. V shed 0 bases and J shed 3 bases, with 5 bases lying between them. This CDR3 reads CASSQERYTEAFF. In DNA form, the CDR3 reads TGTGCCAGCAGCCAAGAGAGGTACACTGAAGCTTTCTTT.

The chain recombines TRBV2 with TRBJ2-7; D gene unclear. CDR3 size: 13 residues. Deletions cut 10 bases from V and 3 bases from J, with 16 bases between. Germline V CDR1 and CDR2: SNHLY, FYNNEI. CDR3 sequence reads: CATQRYGGYEQYF. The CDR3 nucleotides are TGTGCCACCCAGCGTTACGGCGGCTACGAGCAGTACTTC.

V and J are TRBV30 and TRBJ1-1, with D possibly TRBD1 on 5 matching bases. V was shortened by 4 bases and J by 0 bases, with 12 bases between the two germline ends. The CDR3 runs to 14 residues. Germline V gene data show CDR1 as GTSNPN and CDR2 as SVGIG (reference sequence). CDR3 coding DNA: TGTGCCTGGATCTCTGCAGGGCTGAACACTGAAGCTTTCTTT. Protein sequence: CAWISAGLNTEAFF.

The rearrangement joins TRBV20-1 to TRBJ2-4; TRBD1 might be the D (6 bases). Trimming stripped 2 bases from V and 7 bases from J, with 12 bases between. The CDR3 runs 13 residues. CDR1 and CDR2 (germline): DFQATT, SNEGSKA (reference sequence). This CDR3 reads CSARLPGVNIQYF. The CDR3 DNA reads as TGCAGTGCTAGATTGCCAGGGGTGAACATTCAGTACTTC.

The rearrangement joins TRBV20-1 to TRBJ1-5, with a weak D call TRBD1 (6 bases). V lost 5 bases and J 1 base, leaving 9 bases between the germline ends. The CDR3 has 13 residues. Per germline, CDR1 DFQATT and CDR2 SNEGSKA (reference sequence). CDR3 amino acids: CSALGGSNQPQHF. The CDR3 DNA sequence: TGCAGTGCTCTAGGGGGGAGCAATCAGCCCCAGCATTTT.

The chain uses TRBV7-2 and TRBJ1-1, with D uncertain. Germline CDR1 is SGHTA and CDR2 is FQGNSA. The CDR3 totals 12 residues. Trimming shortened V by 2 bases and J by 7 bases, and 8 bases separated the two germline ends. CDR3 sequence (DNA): TGTGCCAGCAGCTTAACGCAGGTTGAAGCTTTCTTT. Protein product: CASSLTQVEAFF.

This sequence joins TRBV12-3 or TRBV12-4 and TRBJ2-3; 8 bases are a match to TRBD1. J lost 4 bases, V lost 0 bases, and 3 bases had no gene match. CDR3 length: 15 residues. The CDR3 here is CASSLAGQGPDTQYF. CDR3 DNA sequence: TGTGCCAGCAGTTTAGCCGGACAGGGCCCAGATACGCAGTATTTT.

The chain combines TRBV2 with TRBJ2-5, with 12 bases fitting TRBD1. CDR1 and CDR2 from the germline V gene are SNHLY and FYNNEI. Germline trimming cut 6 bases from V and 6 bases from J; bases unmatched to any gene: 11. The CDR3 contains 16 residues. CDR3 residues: CASSNGTGGLAKTQYF. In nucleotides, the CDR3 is TGTGCCAGCAGCAACGGGACAGGGGGCCTGGCAAAGACCCAGTACTTC.

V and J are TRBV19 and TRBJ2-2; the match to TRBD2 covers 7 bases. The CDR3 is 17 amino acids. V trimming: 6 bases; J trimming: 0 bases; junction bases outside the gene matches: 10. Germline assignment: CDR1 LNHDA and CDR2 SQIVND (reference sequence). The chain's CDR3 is CASSPLERGTNTGELFF. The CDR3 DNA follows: TGTGCCAGTAGCCCCCTCGAGCGGGGCACGAACACCGGGGAGCTGTTTTTT.

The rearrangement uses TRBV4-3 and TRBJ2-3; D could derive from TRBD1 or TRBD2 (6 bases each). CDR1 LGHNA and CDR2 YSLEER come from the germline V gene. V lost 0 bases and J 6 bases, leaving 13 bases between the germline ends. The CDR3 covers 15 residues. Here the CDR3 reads CASSQEGQGRDTQYF. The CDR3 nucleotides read TGCGCCAGCAGCCAAGAGGGGCAGGGGAGGGATACGCAGTATTTT.

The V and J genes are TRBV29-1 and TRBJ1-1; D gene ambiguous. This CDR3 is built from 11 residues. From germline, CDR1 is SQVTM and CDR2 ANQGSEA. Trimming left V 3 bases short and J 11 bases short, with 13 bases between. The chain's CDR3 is CSVDFPVGAFF. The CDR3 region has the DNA TGCAGCGTTGACTTTCCTGTCGGGGCTTTCTTT.